A single sample is the source of the 10 T cell receptor beta chains below, sequenced in a study of Ad26.COV2.S vaccination and SARS-CoV-2 variants. Sample treatment: roughly 20 received Ad26.COV2.S at low or high dose, single or two shots; several received placebo; per-sample allocation not given. Samples came from day 63 after the first vaccine or placebo injection. The method was immunoSEQ multiplex PCR; TCRdb's version includes in-frame clones alone and lacks a portion of them. The table lists hundreds of thousands of clones, roughly nine tenths of them singletons, with approximately 1.5% in the top ten. Sequencing was performed on peripheral blood, taken in a trial of Ad26.COV2.S vaccine versus placebo. These receptors originate from a person aged 18-65 years who received the Ad26.COV2.S COVID-19 vaccine or a placebo.

This chain joins TRBV11-2 and TRBJ1-1, with D unclear. V lost 3 bases, J lost 6 bases, and 5 bases lay in between. CDR3 length equals 11 residues. Germline V lookup: CDR1 SGHAT, CDR2 FQNNGV. This CDR3 is CASSLVAEAFF. In nucleotides, the CDR3 is TGTGCCAGCAGCTTGGTCGCTGAAGCTTTCTTT.

CDR3 sequence: CSVMDTPMNTEAFF. CDR3 sequence (DNA): TGCAGCGTGATGGACACGCCAATGAACACTGAAGCTTTCTTT. The chain combines TRBV29-1 with TRBJ1-1; possible D gene TRBD1, 5 bases. Trimming shortened V by 6 bases and J by 0 bases, and 14 bases separated the two germline ends. CDR3 length equals 14 residues. CDR1 is SQVTM and CDR2 is ANQGSEA in the germline V gene.

The chain is built from TRBV5-1 and TRBJ2-3, with TRBD1 matching over 7 bases. The germline V gene encodes CDR1 SGHRS and CDR2 YFSETQ. The CDR3 has 16 residues. V was clipped by 3 bases and J by 0 bases; unmatched bases: 7. This chain's CDR3 is CASSSGQTISTDTQYF. DNA for the CDR3: TGCGCCAGCAGCTCGGGACAGACGATTAGCACAGATACGCAGTATTTT.

This chain uses TRBV6-1 with TRBJ1-3; no firm D call. From germline, CDR1 is MNHNS and CDR2 SASEGT. The CDR3 has 13 amino acids. Trimming shortened V by 3 bases and J by 0 bases, and 3 bases separated the two germline ends. The CDR3 protein is CASSDHSGNTIYF. The CDR3 bases are TGTGCCAGCAGTGACCACTCTGGAAACACCATATATTTT.

The CDR3 DNA follows: TGTGCCAGCAGTGACCTCGCTGGGTTGGGGAACAATCAGCCCCAGCATTTT. This codes for CASSDLAGLGNNQPQHF. The chain couples TRBV6-1 to TRBJ1-5; D not certain. V dropped 3 bases and J dropped 3 bases, with 18 bases sitting between them. Germline values: CDR1 MNHNS, CDR2 SASEGT. The CDR3 runs 17 residues.

As concerns this clone: Its ends do not fully match the called genes, so a read error is possible. V usage is TRBV4-2 and J usage is TRBJ1-3; unclear D gene. The germline V gene has CDR1 LGHNA and CDR2 YNFKEQ. The length of the CDR3 is 14 residues. The CDR3: CASSQDFGGNTIYF. In DNA, the CDR3 is TGTGCCAGCAGTCAAGATTTCGGGGGAAACACCATATATTTT.

J is TRBJ2-7 and V is TRBV7-2, with D perhaps TRBD1 or TRBD2 (6 bases each). This CDR3 has 15 residues. V dropped 3 bases and J dropped 4 bases, with 16 bases sitting between them. CDR1 and CDR2 from the germline V gene are SGHTA and FQGNSA. The CDR3 reads CASSLAPGGDYEQYF. The CDR3 nucleotides are TGTGCCAGCAGCTTGGCCCCCGGGGGCGATTACGAGCAGTACTTC.

In regard to this clone: Compared with germline, one end of the junction differs, possibly owing to a read error. The chain recombines TRBV2 with TRBJ2-2, with a tentative D call TRBD1 (5 bases). The CDR3 length is 14 residues. Germline V lookup: CDR1 SNHLY, CDR2 FYNNEI. The CDR3 sequence: CASRASGNPGELFF. CDR3 in DNA: TGTGCCAGCAGGGCGTCAGGGAACCCCGGGGAGCTGTTTTTT.

This chain links TRBV10-3 with TRBJ2-2, with D possibly matching TRBD1 (5 bases). The CDR3 runs to 11 residues. Per germline, CDR1 ENHRY and CDR2 SYGVKD. V was pared by 9 bases and J by 4 bases, with 6 bases between. CDR3 residues: CAIGVTGELFF. CDR3 coding DNA: TGTGCCATAGGGGTCACCGGGGAGCTGTTTTTT.

This clone has only one observation. The CDR3 spells CASSLASRLTEAFF. For the CDR3, the DNA is TGTGCCAGCAGCTTAGCTTCCCGACTCACTGAAGCTTTCTTT. The chain recombines TRBV7-9 with TRBJ1-1; D is unclear. Germline V gene lookup returns CDR1 SEHNR and CDR2 FQNEAQ (reference sequence). The CDR3 extends over 14 amino acids. V dropped 0 bases and J dropped 4 bases, with 9 bases sitting between them.